What follows are 23 T cell receptor beta chains derived from one specimen sequenced in a study of cytomegalovirus exposure and HLA in healthy donors. It was with 60 Vbeta and 13 Jbeta primers that the PCR ran. Generated by immunoSEQ multiplex PCR, the TCRdb table keeps only in-frame clones and is missing some. The sample has approximately 90,000 clones, over 60% seen once. Material for sequencing was PBMCs. The receptors here all came from a man between 35 and 55 years old in good health and CMV-seronegative.

The chain has TRBV7-8 and TRBJ1-1; possibly TRBD1 for D (5 bases). The CDR3 totals 14 residues. With 1 base removed from V and 0 bases from J, the gap between germline ends came to 6 bases. Germline-derived CDR1 and CDR2 are SGHVS and FQNEAQ. The CDR3 region has the DNA TGTGCCAGCAGCTTAGGGGGGGTGAACACTGAAGCTTTCTTT. It yields the protein CASSLGGVNTEAFF. The entire variable domain, with the rest obtained from reference TRBV7-8 and TRBJ1-1, is as follows: GAGVSQSPRYKVAKRGQDVALRCDPISGHVSLFWYQQALGQGPEFLTYFQNEAQLDKSGLPSDRFFAERPEGSVSTLKIQRTQQEDSAVYLCASSLGGVNTEAFFGQGTRLTVV.

The chain carries TRBV29-1 and TRBJ2-1; 7 bases align to TRBD1. Germline CDR1 is SQVTM and CDR2 is ANQGSEA. CDR3 size: 12 residues. The ends lost 6 bases at V and 1 base at J; junction bases unmatched: 0. The chain's CDR3 is CSVGQSYNEQFF. DNA for the CDR3: TGCAGCGTGGGACAGTCCTACAATGAGCAGTTCTTC.

Judged by abundance, this clone is medium-sized. CDR3 residues: CASSQDWQGEQYF. The DNA of the CDR3 is TGCGCCAGCAGCCAAGATTGGCAGGGCGAGCAGTACTTC. The J gene is TRBJ2-7, the V gene TRBV4-3, with D tentatively TRBD1 (5 bases). V gave up 0 bases and J gave up 6 bases, with 9 bases separating them. The CDR3 loop spans 13 amino acids. In germline, CDR1 is LGHNA, CDR2 YSLEER.

The chain links TRBV7-3 to TRBJ2-2; 9 nucleotides match TRBD2. J was trimmed by 7 bases and V by 2 bases; bases with no gene match: 8. CDR1 and CDR2 (germline): SGHTA, FQGTGA. This CDR3 is built from 16 residues. The CDR3 nucleotides read TGTGCCAGCAGCTTAGCTAGCGGGGATGTAATCGGGGAGCTGTTTTTT. Its translation: CASSLASGDVIGELFF.

This clone was picked up one time. This chain links TRBV9 with TRBJ2-5; the match to TRBD2 covers 13 bases. The DNA end is a closer match to TRBJ2-7, so the J assignment may be wrong. From germline, CDR1 is SGDLS and CDR2 YYNGEE. The CDR3 is 17 amino acids. The CDR3 reads CASSPRIGTSGDHEQYF. CDR3 nucleotide sequence: TGTGCCAGCAGCCCCCGCATAGGGACTAGCGGGGACCACGAGCAGTACTTC.

The chain employs TRBV2 and TRBJ2-3; 11 bases map to TRBD1. Looked up from germline, CDR1 is SNHLY and CDR2 is FYNNEI. V dropped 7 bases and J dropped 1; count of bases not matched to a gene: 7. This CDR3 is built from 16 residues. CDR3 nucleotide sequence: TGTGCCAGCAAGCCCGGGACAGGGGGAGGCACAGATACGCAGTATTTT. Translating gives CASKPGTGGGTDTQYF.

The rearrangement uses TRBV30 and TRBJ2-5; 8 bases fit TRBD1. This CDR3 has 21 amino acids. Trimming at V came to 0 bases and at J to 4 bases, leaving 25 bases not matched to a gene. Germline CDR1 is GTSNPN and CDR2 is SVGIG (reference sequence). The CDR3 nucleotides read TGTGCCTGGAGTGTACGCTTAAGGAGATTGGCAGGGGGCTTATCTCGAGAGACCCAGTACTTC. It encodes CAWSVRLRRLAGGLSRETQYF.

This clone has a handful of counts. This chain joins TRBV9 and TRBJ1-5; D gene ambiguous. V shed 4 bases and J shed 0 bases, with 8 bases lying between them. This CDR3 has 14 amino acids. The germline V gene has CDR1 SGDLS and CDR2 YYNGEE. CDR3 nucleotides: TGTGCCAGCAGCAGCGGAGATAGCAATCAGCCCCAGCATTTT. The encoded protein is CASSSGDSNQPQHF.

The chain carries TRBV11-2 and TRBJ2-7; unclear D gene. The CDR3 totals 14 residues. Trimming pared 2 bases from V and 3 bases from J, leaving 11 bases between. Germline V gene sequence: CDR1 SGHAT, CDR2 FQNNGV. The CDR3: CASSLRNSYYEQYF. The CDR3 DNA is TGTGCCAGCAGCTTACGGAACAGCTACTACGAGCAGTACTTC.

The J gene is TRBJ2-5, the V gene TRBV4-3; TRBD1 aligns across 11 bases. The CDR3 is made up of 16 amino acids. J was trimmed by 4 bases and V by 3 bases; bases with no gene match: 7. Germline V lookup: CDR1 LGHNA, CDR2 YSLEER. This CDR3 is CASSHRTGTGGETQYF. CDR3 DNA: TGCGCCAGCAGCCATCGGACCGGGACAGGGGGAGAGACCCAGTACTTC.

This chain uses TRBV15 with TRBJ2-7, with D maybe TRBD2 (6 bases). Between the trimmed V and J ends, which lost 0 bases and 0 bases, there was a span of 9 bases. The CDR3 length is 15 residues. Germline V CDR1 and CDR2: LNHNV, YYDKDF (reference sequence). The CDR3 DNA reads as TGTGCCACCAGCAGAGATCAACTAGCCTCCTACGAGCAGTACTTC. Translated: CATSRDQLASYEQYF.

This clone was counted a few times. The rearrangement uses TRBV28 and TRBJ2-7; TRBD2 is a possible D gene (5 bases). Germline CDR1 MDHEN, CDR2 SYDVKM. The CDR3 runs to 13 residues. The CDR3, as DNA: TGTGGCGCGACCGACGGGGTTTTTTACGAGCAGTACTTC. Amino acid sequence: CGATDGVFYEQYF.

The CDR3 coding sequence is TGTGCCAGCAGCTTGGGAGGGGGCGGAAACACCATATATTTT. This encodes CASSLGGGGNTIYF. The chain uses TRBV5-6 and TRBJ1-3; 7 bases are a match to TRBD1. The CDR3 totals 14 residues. The germline CDR1 and CDR2 sequences are SGHDT and YYEEEE. Germline trimming cut 0 bases from V and 4 bases from J; bases unmatched to any gene: 1.

CDR3: CASSRNDRGYYGYTF. DNA for the CDR3: TGTGCCAGCAGTAGAAACGACAGGGGTTACTATGGCTACACCTTC. The chain employs TRBV6-5 and TRBJ1-2; 8 bases line up with TRBD1. CDR3 size: 15 residues. In germline, CDR1 is MNHEY, CDR2 SVGAGI. V lost 5 bases, J lost 3 bases, and 8 bases stayed unmatched.

The chain links TRBV9 to TRBJ2-5; 9 positions agree with TRBD1. Unmatched junction bases numbered 4, after V lost 0 bases and J lost 4 bases. Germline values: CDR1 SGDLS, CDR2 YYNGEE. This CDR3 is built from 15 residues. The chain's CDR3 is CASSVVAGQGETQYF. CDR3 in DNA: TGTGCCAGCAGCGTAGTGGCGGGACAGGGAGAGACCCAGTACTTC.

The genes are TRBV5-1 and TRBJ2-2, with D possibly TRBD2 on 6 matching bases. CDR1 is SGHRS and CDR2 is YFSETQ in the germline V gene. The CDR3 covers 14 residues. The germline V and J ends were trimmed by 10 bases and 0 bases, with 13 bases remaining between them. This chain's CDR3 is CAAARGTNTGELFF. The CDR3 DNA follows: TGCGCCGCCGCCCGGGGGACGAACACCGGGGAGCTGTTTTTT.

This chain links TRBV28 with TRBJ2-3; 8 bases agree with TRBD1. Trimming took 4 bases from V and 6 from J; bases not matched to a gene: 9. The CDR3 has 15 residues. Germline V gives CDR1 MDHEN, CDR2 SYDVKM. CDR3 amino acids: CASSSPGQGRDTQYF. CDR3 coding DNA: TGTGCCAGCAGTTCCCCTGGACAGGGCAGGGATACGCAGTATTTT.

The chain carries TRBV10-3 and TRBJ1-1; TRBD1 might be the D (5 bases). The ends were cut back, 5 bases at V and 3 bases at J, with 16 bases in the middle. CDR3 length equals 15 residues. Germline CDR1 and CDR2: ENHRY and SYGVKD. CDR3 nucleotide sequence: TGTGCCATCAGTCCCGCGGGGGGGTCTGACACTGAAGCTTTCTTT. It is translated as CAISPAGGSDTEAFF.

The sample holds a few counts of this clone. This chain links TRBV5-4 with TRBJ2-3; 8 nucleotides line up with TRBD2. CDR3 length equals 14 residues. The germline V gene has CDR1 SGHNT and CDR2 YYREEE (reference sequence). V dropped 0 bases and J dropped 9; count of bases not matched to a gene: 6. The CDR3 DNA reads TGTGCCAGCAGCTTGGCGGGGGGGCCAGGCACGCAGTATTTT. Translation: CASSLAGGPGTQYF.

The CDR3 coding sequence is TGTGCCAGCACCGGGAGGGGGAGCACCGGGGAGCTGTTTTTT. This gives the protein CASTGRGSTGELFF. The V gene is TRBV18, the J gene TRBJ2-2, with TRBD2 matching 8 bases. CDR1 KGHSH and CDR2 LQKENI come from the germline V gene. The CDR3 sequence is 14 residues long. V dropped 8 bases and J dropped 4; count of bases not matched to a gene: 6. The full variable domain, its missing parts supplied by reference TRBV18 and TRBJ2-2, is NAGVMQNPRHLVRRRGQEARLRCSPMKGHSHVYWYRQLPEEGLKFMVYLQKENIIDESGMPKERFSAEFPKEGPSILRIQQVVRGDSAAYFCASTGRGSTGELFFGEGSRLTVL.

This chain links TRBV5-6 with TRBJ2-1; D might be TRBD1 (6 bases). V lost 2 bases, J lost 1 base, and 7 bases lay in between. Germline CDR1 is SGHDT and CDR2 is YYEEEE. This CDR3 has 14 amino acids. The DNA for the CDR3 is TGTGCCAGCAGCTTCACAGGGTCCTACAATGAGCAGTTCTTC. This gives the protein CASSFTGSYNEQFF. Complete variable domain (other parts from reference TRBV5-6 and TRBJ2-1): DAGVTQSPTHLIKTRGQQVTLRCSPKSGHDTVSWYQQALGQGPQFIFQYYEEEERQRGNFPDRFSGHQFPNYSSELNVNALLLGDSALYLCASSFTGSYNEQFFGPGTRLTVL.

In its sample, this clone was seen once. J is TRBJ2-1 and V is TRBV29-1; 10 positions match TRBD1. Per the germline V gene, CDR1 is SQVTM and CDR2 is ANQGSEA. The ends lost 5 bases at V and 4 bases at J; junction bases unmatched: 2. The CDR3 length is 13 residues. CDR3 in DNA: TGCAGCGTTAGGACAGGGGGTTACAATGAGCAGTTCTTC. Translation gives CSVRTGGYNEQFF.

This sequence joins TRBV11-2 and TRBJ2-7; TRBD1 matches 9 bases. The ends lost 2 bases at V and 5 bases at J; junction bases unmatched: 7. This CDR3 region has 15 residues. Germline V gives CDR1 SGHAT, CDR2 FQNNGV. The CDR3 reads CASSLRGQGDHEQYF. CDR3 nucleotide sequence: TGTGCCAGCAGCTTAAGGGGACAGGGAGACCACGAGCAGTACTTC. The entire variable domain, with the rest obtained from reference TRBV11-2 and TRBJ2-7, is as follows: EAGVAQSPRYKIIEKRQSVAFWCNPISGHATLYWYQQILGQGPKLLIQFQNNGVVDDSQLPKDRFSAERLKGVDSTLKIQPAKLEDSAVYLCASSLRGQGDHEQYFGPGTRLTVT.